A selection of T cell receptor beta chains follows, all from one sample in a study of blood T cell repertoires in COVID-19. The table came from immunoSEQ multiplex PCR; TCRdb's copy has only in-frame clones and leaves some out. The sample lists around 300,000 clones, roughly 90% occurring once. Input material: peripheral blood. The origin of the receptors is a woman aged 40 to 50 who had recovered from COVID-19. Each CDR3 is given with its conserved first and last residue. The D gene is left open where the match is weak. Clone size is not always given. Where it is, it says once, few, many or a class for expanded clones.

-	-	TRBJ2-2	TRBV28	CASSPTGWAGELFF	TGTGCCAGCAGTCCAACAGGGTGGGCCGGGGAGCTGTTTTTT
-	few	TRBJ2-1	TRBV5-4	CASSRPGSASYNEQFF	TGTGCCAGCAGCCGTCCGGGTAGTGCTTCCTACAATGAGCAGTTCTTC
-	-	TRBJ1-6	TRBV6-5	CASNIGDNSPLHF	TGTGCCAGCAATATAGGGGATAATTCACCCCTCCACTTT
-	-	TRBJ1-2	TRBV29-1	CSVDRGQVGYTF	TGCAGCGTTGATAGGGGTCAGGTTGGCTACACCTTC
-	once	TRBJ1-2	TRBV19	CASSTQLGESYGYTF	TGTGCCAGTAGTACCCAACTAGGAGAATCCTATGGCTACACCTTC
TRBD1	few	TRBJ1-2	TRBV19	CASSIELGTGLNGYTF	TGTGCCAGTAGTATAGAATTAGGGACAGGACTGAATGGCTACACCTTC
TRBD2	-	TRBJ2-7	TRBV30	CAWRNLAGWRDEQYF	TGTGCCTGGAGGAACTTAGCGGGGTGGCGTGACGAGCAGTACTTC
TRBD2	-	TRBJ2-5	TRBV9	CASSGGLAVQETQYF	TGTGCCAGCAGCGGGGGACTAGCGGTACAAGAGACCCAGTACTTC
-	-	TRBJ2-7	TRBV14	CASSQAGVEQYF	TGTGCCAGCAGCCAGGCAGGGGTCGAGCAGTACTTC
TRBD2	-	TRBJ2-1	TRBV3-1/TRBV3-2	CASSVSGRDYNEQFF	TGTGCCAGCAGCGTTAGCGGGAGGGACTACAATGAGCAGTTCTTC
-	-	TRBJ2-5	TRBV11-2	CASSYGGVQETQYF	TGTGCCAGCAGCTACGGCGGGGTACAAGAGACCCAGTACTTC
-	once	TRBJ2-3	TRBV6-5	CAGRASGADTQYF	TGTGCCGGCAGGGCTTCAGGCGCAGATACGCAGTATTTT
TRBD2	once	TRBJ2-2	TRBV27	CASSPWGGGELFF	TGTGCCAGCAGTCCGTGGGGGGGCGGGGAGCTGTTTTTT
-	-	TRBJ2-5	TRBV7-8	CASSLRTPGAGETQYF	TGTGCCAGCAGCTTAAGGACTCCGGGAGCCGGAGAGACCCAGTACTTC
-	few	TRBJ2-2	TRBV5-1	CASSFYDGITGELFF	TGCGCCAGCAGCTTTTACGACGGGATTACCGGGGAGCTGTTTTTT
-	-	TRBJ2-7	TRBV11-2	CASSSDMSSYEQYF	TGTGCCAGCAGCTCGGACATGAGCTCCTACGAGCAGTACTTC
TRBD2	-	TRBJ2-5	TRBV4-1	CASSLEGLAVIQETQYF	TGCGCCAGCAGCCTAGAGGGACTAGCGGTGATTCAAGAGACCCAGTACTTC
TRBD1	-	TRBJ1-4	TRBV3-1/TRBV3-2	CASSRGTVLNEKLFF	TGTGCCAGCAGCCGTGGGACAGTCTTAAATGAAAAACTGTTTTTT
TRBD2	-	TRBJ2-7	TRBV5-1	CASSWRGTSYEQYF	TGCGCCAGCAGCTGGCGGGGGACCTCCTACGAGCAGTACTTC
TRBD2	few	TRBJ2-7	TRBV5-1	CASSLSKWVAGNEQYF	TGCGCCAGCAGCTTGTCTAAGTGGGTAGCGGGCAACGAGCAGTACTTC
-	-	TRBJ2-6	TRBV3-1/TRBV3-2	CASSRRVSGANVLTF	TGTGCCAGCAGCCGCAGGGTTTCTGGGGCCAACGTCCTGACTTTC
TRBD2	once	TRBJ2-7	TRBV7-9	CASSLVLAESYEQYF	TGTGCCAGCAGCTTAGTACTAGCGGAGTCCTACGAGCAGTACTTC
TRBD2	-	TRBJ2-1	TRBV9	CASSVTSGLYNEQFF	TGTGCCAGCAGCGTGACTAGCGGACTTTACAATGAGCAGTTCTTC
-	-	TRBJ1-3	TRBV7-8	CASSLARGSGNTIYF	TGTGCCAGCAGCTTAGCCAGGGGCTCTGGAAACACCATATATTTT
-	-	TRBJ2-3	TRBV14	CASSQDWGGRSDTQYF	TGTGCCAGCAGCCAAGATTGGGGGGGCAGGTCAGATACGCAGTATTTT
-	-	TRBJ1-1	TRBV6-1	CASSETGEGTEAFF	TGTGCCAGCAGTGAGACAGGTGAGGGTACTGAAGCTTTCTTT
-	-	TRBJ2-5	TRBV5-5	CASSLAGWETQYF	TGTGCCAGCAGCTTGGCGGGGTGGGAGACCCAGTACTTC
-	-	TRBJ2-3	TRBV29-1	CSASSMGGSTDTQYF	TGCAGCGCCTCCTCAATGGGGGGAAGCACAGATACGCAGTATTTT
-	-	TRBJ2-3	TRBV19	CASSKGGTGTDTQYF	TGTGCCAGTAGTAAGGGCGGGACAGGCACAGATACGCAGTATTTT
-	-	TRBJ2-7	TRBV30	CAWSVSGAYEQYF	TGTGCCTGGAGTGTATCCGGAGCCTACGAGCAGTACTTC
-	-	TRBJ2-7	TRBV3-1/TRBV3-2	CASSSRVGEQYF	TGTGCCAGCAGCTCCAGGGTGGGCGAGCAGTACTTC
TRBD2	-	TRBJ2-1	TRBV3-1/TRBV3-2	CASSQIGTSGRAGEQFF	TGTGCCAGCAGCCAAATCGGGACTAGCGGGAGGGCGGGTGAGCAGTTCTTC
-	-	TRBJ2-7	TRBV2	CASNVQTGEQYF	TGTGCCAGCAATGTCCAGACTGGCGAGCAGTACTTC
-	-	TRBJ2-3	TRBV24-1	CATSGGLGTDTQYF	TGTGCCACCAGCGGAGGGCTTGGTACAGATACGCAGTATTTT
-	once	TRBJ2-2	TRBV11-2	CASSLGRGATGELFF	TGTGCCAGCAGCTTAGGGCGCGGGGCGACCGGGGAGCTGTTTTTT
TRBD2	-	TRBJ2-5	TRBV5-4	CASTSSGTYQETQYF	TGTGCCAGCACCTCTAGCGGGACCTACCAAGAGACCCAGTACTTC
-	-	TRBJ2-1	TRBV7-9	CASSPPFAEYNEQFF	TGTGCCAGCAGCCCACCCTTCGCGGAGTACAATGAGCAGTTCTTC
TRBD2	-	TRBJ2-3	TRBV7-2	CASSHGLAGDTQYF	TGTGCCAGCAGCCACGGCCTAGCGGGAGATACGCAGTATTTT
TRBD2	-	TRBJ2-7	TRBV7-6	CASSLSPSGSNEQYF	TGTGCCAGCAGCTTATCACCTAGCGGGAGCAACGAGCAGTACTTC
TRBD1	-	TRBJ1-5	TRBV6-2/TRBV6-3	CASSRQTTGIYQPQHF	TGTGCCAGCAGCCGGCAGACGACAGGGATCTATCAGCCCCAGCATTTT
TRBD1	-	TRBJ2-7	TRBV4-2	CASSQDPGRDRFLGQYF	TGTGCCAGCAGCCAAGATCCTGGGCGGGACAGGTTTCTCGGGCAGTACTTC
TRBD1	-	TRBJ1-2	TRBV24-1	CATSDPGSGTGDGYTF	TGTGCCACCAGTGATCCAGGATCCGGGACAGGGGATGGCTACACCTTC
TRBD2	-	TRBJ2-7	TRBV12-3/TRBV12-4	CASSLSGRWEQYF	TGTGCCAGCAGTTTATCCGGGAGGTGGGAGCAGTACTTC
TRBD1	-	TRBJ2-7	TRBV10-3	CAISGTGGFYEQYF	TGTGCCATCAGTGGGACAGGGGGCTTCTACGAGCAGTACTTC
TRBD1	-	TRBJ2-7	TRBV6-5	CASRPGTDLLRQYF	TGTGCCAGCAGACCCGGGACAGACTTGCTCAGGCAGTACTTC
-	-	TRBJ1-2	TRBV7-3	CASSATTGTKNETYGYTF	TGTGCCAGCAGCGCCACTACAGGGACCAAAAACGAAACTTATGGCTACACCTTC